This entry concerns a single TCR beta chain. What it recognizes is unknown. This CDR3 contains 14 residues. Germline loops: CDR1 SNHLY, CDR2 FYNNEI. Unmatched junction bases numbered 15, after V lost 10 bases and J lost 8 bases. Each of the CD4+ naive, central memory, regulatory and stem cell-like memory populations was sorted via CD45RO/CCR7/CD25/CD127/CD95/CD27. Each sorted fraction was over 95% pure. The sequenced template was cDNA made from the entire isolated RNA. Clones were sequenced by immunoSEQ multiplex PCR, and TCRdb holds only the in-frame ones, with some missing. The profile shows 300,000 to 450,000 clones, about 20% of them singletons. This sample was included in a study of beta chain features in type 1 diabetes. General observations from the study: TCRB CDR3s from Type 1 diabetes patients were moderately but significantly shorter in all four CD4+ subsets. In patients and controls equally, PCR might favor templates that are shorter.

The TCR comes from a woman aged 18-30 years in good health. The specimen sequenced was naive CD4+ T cells from blood. This chain joins TRBV2 and TRBJ1-2; 8 bases line up with TRBD1. In nucleotides, the CDR3 is TGTGCCACCGGGGACCTGGGGACAGGTATCGGCTACACCTTC. Encoded protein: CATGDLGTGIGYTF.